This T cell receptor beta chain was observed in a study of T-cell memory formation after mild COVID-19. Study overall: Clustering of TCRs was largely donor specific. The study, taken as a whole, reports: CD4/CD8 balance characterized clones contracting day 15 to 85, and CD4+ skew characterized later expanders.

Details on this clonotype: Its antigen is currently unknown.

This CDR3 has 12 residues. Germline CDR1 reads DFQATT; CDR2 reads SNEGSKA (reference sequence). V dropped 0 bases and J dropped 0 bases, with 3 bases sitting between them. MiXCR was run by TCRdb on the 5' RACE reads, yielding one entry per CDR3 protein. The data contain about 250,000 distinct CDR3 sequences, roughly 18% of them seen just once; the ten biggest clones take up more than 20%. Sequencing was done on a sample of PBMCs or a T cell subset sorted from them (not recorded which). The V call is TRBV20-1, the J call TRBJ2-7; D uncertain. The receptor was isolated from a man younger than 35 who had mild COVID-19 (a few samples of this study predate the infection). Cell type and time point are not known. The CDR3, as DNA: TGCAGTGCTAGAGATACCTCCTACGAGCAGTACTTC. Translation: CSARDTSYEQYF.